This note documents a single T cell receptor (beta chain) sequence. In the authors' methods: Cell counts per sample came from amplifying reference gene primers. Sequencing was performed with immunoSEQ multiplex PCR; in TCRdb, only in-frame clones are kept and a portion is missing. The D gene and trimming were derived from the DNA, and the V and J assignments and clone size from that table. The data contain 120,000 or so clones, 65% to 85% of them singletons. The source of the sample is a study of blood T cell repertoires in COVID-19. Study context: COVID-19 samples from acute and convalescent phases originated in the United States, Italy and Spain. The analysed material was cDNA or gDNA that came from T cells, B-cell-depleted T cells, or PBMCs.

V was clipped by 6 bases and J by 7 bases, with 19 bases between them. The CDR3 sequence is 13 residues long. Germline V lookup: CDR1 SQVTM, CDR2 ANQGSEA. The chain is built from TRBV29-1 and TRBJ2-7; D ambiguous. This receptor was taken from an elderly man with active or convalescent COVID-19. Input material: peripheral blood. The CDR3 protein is CSVGHKLAVEQYF. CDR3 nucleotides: TGCAGCGTAGGTCACAAACTCGCGGTAGAGCAGTACTTC.